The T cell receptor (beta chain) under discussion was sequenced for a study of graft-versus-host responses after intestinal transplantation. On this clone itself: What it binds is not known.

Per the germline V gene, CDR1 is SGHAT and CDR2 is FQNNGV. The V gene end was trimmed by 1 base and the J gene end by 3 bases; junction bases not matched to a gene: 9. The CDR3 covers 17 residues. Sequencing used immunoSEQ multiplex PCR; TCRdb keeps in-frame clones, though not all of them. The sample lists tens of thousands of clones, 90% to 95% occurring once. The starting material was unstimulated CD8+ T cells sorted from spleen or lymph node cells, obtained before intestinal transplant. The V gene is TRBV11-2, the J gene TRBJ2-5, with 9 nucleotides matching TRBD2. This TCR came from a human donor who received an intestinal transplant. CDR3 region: CASSLGLTSGGEETQYF. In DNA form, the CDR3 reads TGTGCCAGCAGCTTAGGGCTGACTAGCGGAGGGGAAGAGACCCAGTACTTC.